The entry below gives a single T cell receptor beta chain sequence along with its context. Here immunoSEQ multiplex PCR was the method, and the copy in TCRdb shows in-frame clones only, minus some. The sample contains some 300,000 clones, 85% to 90% of which appear only once. The CDR3 totals 15 residues. Germline CDR1 reads KGHSH; CDR2 reads LQKENI. Unmatched junction bases numbered 10, after V lost 4 bases and J lost 8 bases. Recruitment covered about 25 US areas and drew participants whose ages spanned roughly 18 to 100 years. In Cohort 3, a recovered donor had either two negative PCRs, clearance, or symptom resolution. These data are taken from a study of blood T cell repertoires in COVID-19. Study-wide background: Specimens from acute and convalescent COVID-19 originated in the United States, Italy and Spain. The cDNA or gDNA used as material had been derived from T cells, B-cell-depleted T cells, or PBMCs.

The J gene is TRBJ2-1, the V gene TRBV18; 8 positions agree with TRBD2. Sequenced input: PBMCs or T cells enriched from blood (not recorded which). The receptor comes from a woman aged 25 to 45 who had recovered from COVID-19. CDR3 DNA sequence: TGTGCCAGCTCACTTCAAGCGGGACTAGGGGATGAGCAGTTCTTC. This gives the protein CASSLQAGLGDEQFF.